A single sample is the source of the 24 T cell receptor beta chains below, sequenced in a study of cytomegalovirus exposure and HLA in healthy donors. Both 60 Vbeta primers and 13 Jbeta primers went into the PCR. Sequencing was performed with immunoSEQ multiplex PCR; in TCRdb, only in-frame clones are kept and a portion is missing. The sample records over 110,000 clones, 75% to 85% being singletons. The sequencing sample was made of PBMCs. The receptor source for this set is a woman in her thirties or forties in good health and CMV-seropositive.

The chain uses TRBV5-1 and TRBJ2-3; D is ambiguous. The CDR3 consists of 16 residues. CDR1 is SGHRS and CDR2 is YFSETQ in the germline V gene. Trimming left V 0 bases short and J 0 bases short, with 11 bases between. CDR3 loop: CASSLEQALSTDTQYF. The CDR3 DNA follows: TGCGCCAGCAGCTTGGAGCAGGCCCTAAGCACAGATACGCAGTATTTT.

The chain links TRBV11-1 to TRBJ2-7; 8 bases map to TRBD1. The germline gives CDR1 SGHAT, CDR2 FQDESV (reference sequence). This CDR3 spans 15 amino acids. The J segment lost 3 bases and the V segment lost 2 bases, leaving 6 bases of the junction unmatched. This CDR3 reads CASSLPPGQGYEQYF. CDR3 nucleotide sequence: TGTGCCAGCAGCTTACCCCCCGGACAGGGCTACGAGCAGTACTTC.

The DNA of the CDR3 is TGTGCCAGCTCACCACGGAGGAAAACTAATGAAAAACTGTTTTTT. It translates to CASSPRRKTNEKLFF. J is TRBJ1-4 and V is TRBV18; the D is unclear. Per germline, CDR1 KGHSH and CDR2 LQKENI. The CDR3 is 15 residues long. The ends were cut back, 1 base at V and 1 base at J, with 7 bases in the middle. Complete variable domain (other parts from reference TRBV18 and TRBJ1-4): NAGVMQNPRHLVRRRGQEARLRCSPMKGHSHVYWYRQLPEEGLKFMVYLQKENIIDESGMPKERFSAEFPKEGPSILRIQQVVRGDSAAYFCASSPRRKTNEKLFFGSGTQLSVL.

The chain is built from TRBV11-2 and TRBJ2-7, with D perhaps TRBD1 (6 bases). Looked up from germline, CDR1 is SGHAT and CDR2 is FQNNGV. There are 15 residues in the CDR3. V was pared by 5 bases and J by 0 bases, with 14 bases between. The CDR3 DNA reads TGTGCCAGCAGCCAGGGGCTAGCCCTCTCCTACGAGCAGTACTTC. Translation: CASSQGLALSYEQYF.

The chain combines TRBV18 with TRBJ2-7, with 7 positions matching TRBD1. This CDR3 has 16 residues. Trimming at V came to 1 base and at J to 2 bases, leaving 8 bases not matched to a gene. Germline CDR1 KGHSH, CDR2 LQKENI. The CDR3 DNA sequence: TGTGCCAGCTCACCACTTAGGGACAGACTAACCTACGAGCAGTACTTC. Protein: CASSPLRDRLTYEQYF.

The rearrangement joins TRBV11-1 to TRBJ1-3; no clear D. The CDR3 is 14 amino acids. The V end lost 2 bases, the J end lost 4 bases, and 9 bases lay between the germline ends. CDR1 and CDR2 from the germline V gene are SGHAT and FQDESV (reference sequence). The CDR3 sequence is CASSLRLEGNTIYF. As DNA, the CDR3 is TGTGCCAGCAGCTTACGCCTAGAAGGAAACACCATATATTTT.

This clone was picked up a small number of times. J is TRBJ1-2 and V is TRBV5-1; D not certain. In germline, CDR1 is SGHRS, CDR2 YFSETQ. Trimming left V 4 bases short and J 5 bases short, with 18 bases between. This CDR3 has 15 amino acids. The CDR3 reads CASSPWLTTAYGYTF. The CDR3 DNA follows: TGCGCCAGCAGCCCCTGGCTTACGACTGCATATGGCTACACCTTC. Supplemented by reference TRBV5-1 and TRBJ1-2, the full variable domain reads KAGVTQTPRYLIKTRGQQVTLSCSPISGHRSVSWYQQTPGQGLQFLFEYFSETQRNKGNFPGRFSGRQFSNSRSEMNVSTLELGDSALYLCASSPWLTTAYGYTFGSGTRLTVV.

V usage is TRBV7-9 and J usage is TRBJ2-5; D perhaps matches TRBD1 (5 bases). V lost 3 bases, J lost 5 bases, and 16 bases lay in between. CDR3 length: 15 amino acids. Germline CDR1 and CDR2: SEHNR and FQNEAQ (reference sequence). The CDR3 region is CASSLGLVVGETQYF. DNA for the CDR3: TGTGCCAGCAGCTTGGGGCTAGTTGTGGGGGAGACCCAGTACTTC.

This sequence joins TRBV9 and TRBJ2-3, with 7 bases fitting TRBD2. CDR1 SGDLS and CDR2 YYNGEE come from the germline V gene. With V trimmed by 0 bases and J by 0 bases, 7 bases remained unmatched. CDR3 length equals 17 residues. The CDR3 nucleotides read TGTGCCAGCAGCGTAGCTCTGCGGGGGACTAGCACAGATACGCAGTATTTT. The encoded protein is CASSVALRGTSTDTQYF.

DNA for the CDR3: TGCAGCGTCATATCCGGGACAGAAAACACCGGGGAGCTGTTTTTT. This gives the protein CSVISGTENTGELFF. This sequence joins TRBV29-1 and TRBJ2-2; TRBD1 matches 7 bases. Germline trimming cut 6 bases from V and 2 bases from J; bases unmatched to any gene: 9. Germline CDR1 and CDR2: SQVTM and ANQGSEA. The CDR3 is 15 residues long.

V gene TRBV21-1 combines with J gene TRBJ2-1; the table's D call, TRBD2, was not checked against the DNA. TRBV21-1 is described as a pseudogene. The CDR3 totals 16 residues. CDR3 protein: CASSKIAGAVYNEQFF. The CDR3 DNA reads TGTGCCAGCAGCAAGATAGCGGGAGCGGTCTACAATGAGCAGTTCTTC.

The chain links TRBV6-1 to TRBJ2-7, with no clear D. V was cut by 9 bases and J by 3 bases, with 9 bases left in between. Germline V gene lookup returns CDR1 MNHNS and CDR2 SASEGT. The CDR3 sequence is 11 residues long. The CDR3 nucleotides read TGTGCCAGTACATACAGCTACGAGCAGTACTTC. Translated: CASTYSYEQYF.

This clone was picked up one time. DNA of the CDR3: TGTGCCAGCAGCCCCGCGGGATACACAGATACGCAGTATTTT. Its protein product is CASSPAGYTDTQYF. The chain uses TRBV9 and TRBJ2-3; maybe TRBD2 (6 bases). Germline V lookup: CDR1 SGDLS, CDR2 YYNGEE. The CDR3 runs 14 residues. Trimming shortened V by 4 bases and J by 2 bases, and 11 bases separated the two germline ends.

The DNA for the CDR3 is TGTGCCTGGAGTGTACAGGGCCAGTCGCCCCAGCATTTT. Protein product: CAWSVQGQSPQHF. The rearrangement uses TRBV30 and TRBJ1-5, with a possible D match to TRBD1 (6 bases). Germline CDR1 reads GTSNPN; CDR2 reads SVGIG (reference sequence). The CDR3 runs to 13 residues. With 0 bases removed from V and 9 bases from J, the gap between germline ends came to 12 bases.

The chain is built from TRBV6-6 and TRBJ2-2; TRBD2 is a possible D gene (5 bases). This CDR3 spans 15 amino acids. V lost 4 bases to trimming and J lost 1 base, with 10 bases between them. The germline V gene has CDR1 MNHNY and CDR2 SVGAGI (reference sequence). The CDR3 reads CASSFNGKNTGELFF. The CDR3 DNA reads TGTGCCAGCAGTTTTAACGGGAAGAACACCGGGGAGCTGTTTTTT.

The rearrangement uses TRBV7-8 and TRBJ2-7, with TRBD1 matching 8 bases. The CDR3 is 14 amino acids. V gave up 6 bases and J gave up 6 bases; unmatched junction bases: 10. Germline V gene data show CDR1 as SGHVS and CDR2 as FQNEAQ. The DNA for the CDR3 is TGTGCCAGCAGGGATCCCAGGGGGCAGGGCGAGCAGTACTTC. Translated, it gives CASRDPRGQGEQYF.

The V and J genes are TRBV6-5 and TRBJ2-1; D may be TRBD1 (6 bases). This CDR3 is built from 11 residues. Germline V gives CDR1 MNHEY, CDR2 SVGAGI. Trimming removed 9 bases at V and 6 bases at J, with 9 bases between. The CDR3 bases are TGTGCCAGTCAGGGGATCAATGAGCAGTTCTTC. Translated: CASQGINEQFF.

V and J are TRBV5-8 and TRBJ1-5, with D unclear. The V and J ends lost 0 bases and 3 bases respectively, with 10 bases between them. CDR3 length: 15 residues. The germline CDR1 and CDR2 sequences are SGHTS and YDEGEE. CDR3 DNA sequence: TGTGCCAGCAGCTTGGAGTCAGGCTTCAATCAGCCCCAGCATTTT. Translating it yields CASSLESGFNQPQHF.

V usage is TRBV7-9 and J usage is TRBJ2-3, with no clear D. V was trimmed by 3 bases and J by 0 bases, leaving 16 bases between them. The CDR3 length is 17 residues. Germline values: CDR1 SEHNR, CDR2 FQNEAQ (reference sequence). CDR3 in DNA: TGTGCCAGCAGCTTCTCCGCGGCCGTCCATAGCACAGATACGCAGTATTTT. Its protein product is CASSFSAAVHSTDTQYF.

This chain connects TRBV6-1 to TRBJ2-7; TRBD1 might be the D (7 bases). Trimming took off 7 bases at V and 4 bases at J, with 20 bases between the two ends. The CDR3 spans 15 residues. Germline CDR1 is MNHNS and CDR2 is SASEGT. CDR3 amino acids: CASTTEGATVYEQYF. Here the CDR3 DNA reads TGTGCCAGCACGACGGAGGGGGCGACAGTTTACGAGCAGTACTTC.

The sample holds a few counts of this clone. V is TRBV12-5 and J is TRBJ2-3; 11 nucleotides agree with TRBD2. Losses at the gene ends were 5 bases for V and 3 bases for J; bases not matched to a gene: 1. Germline loops: CDR1 LGHNT, CDR2 FRNRAP. The CDR3 sequence is 14 residues long. The CDR3 coding sequence is TGTGCTAGTGGTCTAGCGGGAGGTACAGATACGCAGTATTTT. Translation: CASGLAGGTDTQYF.

The chain couples TRBV4-1 to TRBJ2-7; 9 bases match TRBD2. The germline CDR1 and CDR2 sequences are MGHRA and YSYEKL. This CDR3 is built from 16 residues. The ends lost 2 bases at V and 3 bases at J; junction bases unmatched: 8. The CDR3 loop reads CASSQLGTSLLYEQYF. CDR3 DNA: TGCGCCAGCAGCCAACTTGGGACTAGCTTACTCTACGAGCAGTACTTC.

This clone has a handful of counts. V gene TRBV2 combines with J gene TRBJ2-3; D is unclear. The V gene lost 11 bases and the J gene lost 4 bases, with 10 bases spanning the gap. From germline, CDR1 is SNHLY and CDR2 FYNNEI. The CDR3 sequence is 11 residues long. The CDR3 spells CAYSRADTQYF. The CDR3 DNA reads TGTGCCTATTCCCGGGCAGATACGCAGTATTTT.

The rearrangement links TRBV5-4 to TRBJ1-4; D is undetermined. Germline-derived CDR1 and CDR2 are SGHNT and YYREEE (reference sequence). The CDR3 consists of 14 residues. Trimming cost V 4 bases and J 2 bases, with 9 bases left between them. In nucleotides, the CDR3 is TGTGCCAGCAGCCCGCAGGCCACTAATGAAAAACTGTTTTTT. Amino acid sequence: CASSPQATNEKLFF.